The 23 T cell receptor beta chains below all came from one sample that was sequenced in a study of CD8+ T cells in alopecia areata. Extracted RNA was reverse transcribed, and the resulting cDNA served as sequencing template. Using immunoSEQ multiplex PCR, the repertoire was profiled, and TCRdb retains in-frame clones only, with some absent. The top ten hold over 20% of the sample, which has approximately 99,000 clones, under 60% seen once. Specimen: NKG2D-low CD8+ T cells sorted from blood. Receptors were obtained from a human donor with alopecia areata.

The chain employs TRBV5-1 and TRBJ2-7; perhaps TRBD1 as D (7 bases). The CDR3 is 16 residues long. Between the trimmed V and J ends, which lost 0 bases and 2 bases, there was a span of 15 bases. Germline CDR1 SGHRS, CDR2 YFSETQ. The CDR3 region has the DNA TGCGCCAGCAGCTTGGCCTCGGCAGGGGGGCCCTACGAGCAGTACTTC. Translating gives CASSLASAGGPYEQYF.

The chain links TRBV6-5 to TRBJ2-5; TRBD2 might be the D (5 bases). Germline-derived CDR1 and CDR2 are MNHEY and SVGAGI. V was shortened by 0 bases and J by 0 bases, with 8 bases between the two germline ends. This CDR3 has 15 amino acids. Here the CDR3 reads CASSYSRGYQETQYF. The CDR3 nucleotides read TGTGCCAGCAGTTACTCCCGCGGGTACCAAGAGACCCAGTACTTC.

The chain recombines TRBV27 with TRBJ2-7, with D unresolved. Germline CDR1 reads MNHEY; CDR2 reads SMNVEV (reference sequence). Trimming pared 5 bases from V and 7 bases from J, leaving 24 bases between. The CDR3 consists of 16 residues. The CDR3 DNA follows: TGTGCCAGCAGTCGGAACCGACTCCCGCTGTCTGTAGAGCAGTACTTC. Residues: CASSRNRLPLSVEQYF.

The chain recombines TRBV28 with TRBJ1-1, with D tentatively TRBD1 (6 bases). CDR3 length: 13 amino acids. Trimming removed 5 bases at V and 9 bases at J, with 16 bases between. Germline CDR1 reads MDHEN; CDR2 reads SYDVKM. The DNA for the CDR3 is TGTGCCAGCAGTCTAAGATCGGACAGTCAAGCTTTCTTT. Translated, it gives CASSLRSDSQAFF. Using reference TRBV28 and TRBJ1-1 for the parts outside the CDR3, the full variable domain is DVKVTQSSRYLVKRTGEKVFLECVQDMDHENMFWYRQDPGLGLRLIYFSYDVKMKEKGDIPEGYSVSREKKERFSLILESASTNQTSMYLCASSLRSDSQAFFGQGTRLTVV.

This clone came up a few times. CDR3: CSASRGPEAFF. CDR3 nucleotides: TGCAGTGCTAGCAGGGGGCCTGAAGCTTTCTTT. The rearrangement uses TRBV20-1 and TRBJ1-1; 8 bases are shared with TRBD1. This CDR3 has 11 residues. The trim removed 3 bases at V and 6 bases at J, leaving 0 bases unmatched. Germline V lookup: CDR1 DFQATT, CDR2 SNEGSKA (reference sequence).

With regard to this clone: Just one base apart from a much larger clone, this may be a read error. The chain uses TRBV5-6 and TRBJ1-2, with D unclear. Germline V gives CDR1 SGHDT, CDR2 YYEEEE. The germline V and J ends were trimmed by 0 bases and 3 bases, with 3 bases remaining between them. The CDR3 runs to 12 residues. DNA for the CDR3: TGTGCCAGCAGCTTGGGGGACTATGGCTACACCTTC. It is translated as CASSLGDYGYTF.

The chain couples TRBV19 to TRBJ2-7; D not resolved. The V and J ends lost 3 bases and 3 bases respectively, with 12 bases between them. The V gene's germline CDR1 is LNHDA and CDR2 SQIVND (reference sequence). The CDR3 consists of 14 residues. The CDR3 loop is CASSMGRANYEQYF. CDR3 nucleotide sequence: TGTGCCAGTAGTATGGGCAGAGCTAACTACGAGCAGTACTTC.

The V and J genes are TRBV4-1 and TRBJ2-3; 7 bases match TRBD2. J lost 2 bases, V lost 2 bases, and 13 bases had no gene match. CDR3 size: 18 residues. Per germline, CDR1 MGHRA and CDR2 YSYEKL. As DNA, the CDR3 is TGCGCCAGCAGCCAATTAAGAGGGAGGGCCCTTTCCACAGATACGCAGTATTTT. This translates into CASSQLRGRALSTDTQYF.

This clone was picked up a small number of times. The chain uses TRBV9 and TRBJ2-3, with 8 bases aligning to TRBD2. Trimming cost V 3 bases and J 2 bases; bases outside gene matches: 5. Germline V gene lookup returns CDR1 SGDLS and CDR2 YYNGEE. This CDR3 is 15 amino acids long. The CDR3 region is CASSGQLAATDTQYF. CDR3 in DNA: TGTGCCAGCAGCGGCCAACTAGCGGCCACAGATACGCAGTATTTT.

The chain joins TRBV5-1 to TRBJ2-7; 10 bases align to TRBD1. Germline assignment: CDR1 SGHRS and CDR2 YFSETQ. The CDR3 loop spans 14 amino acids. The V gene end was trimmed by 4 bases and the J gene end by 4 bases; junction bases not matched to a gene: 5. CDR3 amino acids: CASSPGDRGYEQYF. In DNA form, the CDR3 reads TGCGCCAGCAGCCCAGGGGACAGGGGTTACGAGCAGTACTTC.

The rearrangement links TRBV9 to TRBJ2-1, with D possibly matching TRBD2 (7 bases). From germline, CDR1 is SGDLS and CDR2 YYNGEE. This CDR3 is 16 amino acids long. Trimming cost V 2 bases and J 5 bases, with 17 bases left between them. The CDR3 reads CASSVRGAGVNNEQFF. Here the CDR3 DNA reads TGTGCCAGCAGCGTTAGGGGGGCGGGAGTCAACAATGAGCAGTTCTTC.

This rearrangement joins TRBV27 to TRBJ2-1, with D possibly matching TRBD1 (5 bases). The V end lost 1 base, the J end lost 5 bases, and 12 bases lay between the germline ends. Germline V gives CDR1 MNHEY, CDR2 SMNVEV (reference sequence). The CDR3 extends over 15 amino acids. The CDR3 coding sequence is TGTGCCAGCAGTTTATACCAGACAGTCGACAATGAGCAGTTCTTC. Translation: CASSLYQTVDNEQFF.

This clone occurred a few times. The chain links TRBV5-1 to TRBJ2-7; D is ambiguous. V was clipped by 1 base and J by 3 bases, with 2 bases between them. Germline values: CDR1 SGHRS, CDR2 YFSETQ. CDR3 size: 11 residues. CDR3 sequence (DNA): TGCGCCAGCAGCTTGAACTACGAGCAGTACTTC. Translating gives CASSLNYEQYF.

The chain joins TRBV29-1 to TRBJ2-7; 15 bases agree with TRBD2. CDR3 size: 14 residues. The J segment lost 5 bases and the V segment lost 7 bases, leaving 6 bases of the junction unmatched. Germline V gene data show CDR1 as SQVTM and CDR2 as ANQGSEA. CDR3 region: CSALGTSGRNEQYF. The CDR3 nucleotides are TGCAGCGCCCTAGGGACTAGCGGGAGGAACGAGCAGTACTTC.

The V and J genes are TRBV5-1 and TRBJ2-1; 11 nucleotides align to TRBD2. Germline-derived CDR1 and CDR2 are SGHRS and YFSETQ. The CDR3 runs 19 residues. Trimming cost V 1 base and J 0 bases; bases outside gene matches: 9. The CDR3 reads CASSLLLLAGGSSYNEQFF. Here the CDR3 DNA reads TGCGCCAGCAGCTTGTTATTGCTAGCGGGAGGAAGCTCCTACAATGAGCAGTTCTTC.

This chain links TRBV5-1 with TRBJ2-1; 11 bases fit TRBD2. Germline values: CDR1 SGHRS, CDR2 YFSETQ. The CDR3 covers 19 residues. V shed 2 bases and J 4 bases; nucleotides not matched to a gene: 14. The CDR3 DNA sequence: TGCGCCAGCAGCTTCTTAGCGGGAGGGCCTATGGGGGATTACAATGAGCAGTTCTTC. As protein: CASSFLAGGPMGDYNEQFF.

The table lists this clone with a few counts. This chain links TRBV7-9 with TRBJ2-5, with a possible D match to TRBD1 (5 bases). CDR3 length: 15 amino acids. Germline V gene data show CDR1 as SEHNR and CDR2 as FQNEAQ (reference sequence). Trimming stripped 3 bases from V and 2 bases from J, with 13 bases between. CDR3 coding DNA: TGTGCCAGCAGCTTCCCTAGGGGCCGACAAGAGACCCAGTACTTC. Residues: CASSFPRGRQETQYF.

This chain uses TRBV4-1 with TRBJ2-6; 7 nucleotides agree with TRBD2. Germline V gives CDR1 MGHRA, CDR2 YSYEKL. Trimming removed 8 bases from V and 6 bases from J; junction bases left unmatched: 10. This CDR3 contains 15 residues. Here the CDR3 DNA reads TGCGCCAGCCGGGGGGTGGTGGCCCAGGCCAACGTCCTGACTTTC. Its translation: CASRGVVAQANVLTF.

This clone was recorded a few times. The chain couples TRBV7-9 to TRBJ2-1; D unresolved. Trimming cost V 5 bases and J 9 bases, with 14 bases left between them. This CDR3 spans 13 amino acids. The germline V gene has CDR1 SEHNR and CDR2 FQNEAQ (reference sequence). The CDR3 loop reads CASSPEWAREQFF. Here the CDR3 DNA reads TGTGCCAGCAGCCCCGAGTGGGCGCGTGAGCAGTTCTTC.

This chain connects TRBV5-1 to TRBJ2-1; D call uncertain. Trimming pared 2 bases from V and 2 bases from J, leaving 11 bases between. Germline CDR1 reads SGHRS; CDR2 reads YFSETQ. CDR3 size: 15 residues. As DNA, the CDR3 is TGCGCCAGCAGCTTCGGCCAGGATCCCTACAATGAGCAGTTCTTC. Amino acids: CASSFGQDPYNEQFF.

The chain uses TRBV28 and TRBJ2-1, with TRBD2 as a possible D gene (5 bases). V gave up 4 bases and J gave up 9 bases, with 19 bases separating them. The CDR3 is 15 residues long. Germline V gene lookup returns CDR1 MDHEN and CDR2 SYDVKM. In DNA, the CDR3 is TGTGCCAGCAGTTCCCTCCGGGCCGCGGGTCCTGAGCAGTTCTTC. Encoded protein: CASSSLRAAGPEQFF.

The rearrangement uses TRBV5-1 and TRBJ1-2, with 8 positions matching TRBD1. This CDR3 has 14 amino acids. V shed 4 bases, J shed 6 bases, and the junction held 8 bases outside the gene matches. The germline V gene has CDR1 SGHRS and CDR2 YFSETQ. The CDR3 here is CASSLAGTGNGYTF. CDR3 DNA: TGCGCCAGCAGCCTCGCCGGGACAGGAAATGGCTACACCTTC.

There are a few counts of this clone. The rearrangement joins TRBV7-3 to TRBJ1-1, with a possible D match to TRBD1 (5 bases). The ends were cut back, 7 bases at V and 8 bases at J, with 11 bases in the middle. Looked up from germline, CDR1 is SGHTA and CDR2 is FQGTGA. The CDR3 is 11 residues long. In nucleotides, the CDR3 is TGTGCCAGCACCTTCGGGGGAGAAGCTTTCTTT. Its translation: CASTFGGEAFF. Together with reference TRBV7-3 and TRBJ1-1, the CDR3 gives the full variable domain: GAGVSQTPSNKVTEKGKYVELRCDPISGHTALYWYRQSLGQGPEFLIYFQGTGAADDSGLPNDRFFAVRPEGSVSTLKIQRTERGDSAVYLCASTFGGEAFFGQGTRLTVV.